These T cell receptor beta chains were read from a single sample in a study of blood T cell repertoires in COVID-19. Only in-frame clones appear in the TCRdb table, and some are missing; sequencing was by immunoSEQ multiplex PCR. The table includes roughly 32,000 clones, approximately 86% detected once. The source material was peripheral blood. The origin of the receptors is a woman older than 75 with active or convalescent COVID-19. Each CDR3 is given with its conserved first and last residue. The order of the fields is V gene, clone size, CDR3 length, J gene, D gene, CDR3 protein, CDR3 DNA. D genes are given only for firm matches. The size of a clone is reported for some rows only, either as once, few or many, or as a class for expanded clones.

TRBV3-1/TRBV3-2	.	16	TRBJ2-3	TRBD2	CASSHLAGAYTDTQYF	TGTGCCAGCAGCCACCTAGCGGGGGCCTACACAGATACGCAGTATTTT
TRBV4-2	once	13	TRBJ1-5	.	CASSQDQNQPQHF	TGTGCCAGCAGCCAAGACCAAAATCAGCCCCAGCATTTT
TRBV6-1	.	15	TRBJ2-5	TRBD2	CASSKAGGPGKTQYF	TGTGCCAGCAGTAAAGCGGGGGGGCCTGGGAAGACCCAGTACTTC
TRBV5-1	.	13	TRBJ2-6	.	CASSISGANVLTF	TGCGCCAGCAGTATATCTGGGGCCAACGTCCTGACTTTC
TRBV11-3	.	13	TRBJ2-7	TRBD1	CASSVTGVYEQYF	TGTGCCAGCAGCGTGACAGGGGTATACGAGCAGTACTTC
TRBV2	.	15	TRBJ2-2	TRBD1	CASIGRGRGTGELFF	TGTGCCAGCATTGGCAGGGGGCGAGGCACCGGGGAGCTGTTTTTT
TRBV10-3	.	13	TRBJ2-7	.	CAIRSDRAYEQYF	TGTGCCATCAGATCGGACAGAGCCTACGAGCAGTACTTC
TRBV6-5	.	16	TRBJ2-5	TRBD1	CASSYSWTGAEETQYF	TGTGCCAGCAGTTACTCGTGGACAGGGGCGGAGGAGACCCAGTACTTC
TRBV20-1	.	8	TRBJ1-2	.	CSARDTGF	TGCAGTGCTAGAGACACGGGCTTC
TRBV5-5	.	12	TRBJ1-6	.	CASSLYGLPLHF	TGTGCCAGCAGCTTGTATGGGCTGCCCCTCCACTTT
TRBV20-1	.	14	TRBJ2-7	TRBD2	CSASLTSGSYEQYF	TGCAGTGCTAGTCTGACTAGCGGGAGCTACGAGCAGTACTTC
TRBV18	.	15	TRBJ2-7	TRBD1	CASSPPGQASYEQYF	TGTGCCAGCTCACCGCCAGGACAGGCCTCCTACGAGCAGTACTTC
TRBV5-6	.	15	TRBJ1-5	TRBD1	CASSLRTGGYQPQHF	TGTGCCAGCAGCTTGAGGACAGGGGGCTATCAGCCCCAGCATTTT
TRBV19	once	14	TRBJ2-7	TRBD2	CASSSSGLPYEQYF	TGTGCCAGTAGTTCTAGCGGGTTACCCTACGAGCAGTACTTC
TRBV3-1/TRBV3-2	.	16	TRBJ2-3	.	CASSPRGGQGTDTQYF	TGTGCCAGCAGCCCCCGGGGGGGACAGGGTACAGATACGCAGTATTTT
TRBV4-2	once	17	TRBJ2-3	TRBD1	CASSQEFAGQGAKKQYF	TGTGCCAGCAGCCAAGAATTCGCCGGACAGGGGGCCAAAAAGCAGTATTTT
TRBV7-8	few	14	TRBJ2-3	.	CASSQNLRTDTQYF	TGTGCCAGCAGCCAAAACCTTAGAACAGATACGCAGTATTTT
TRBV5-1	.	17	TRBJ1-1	TRBD1	CASSLSHGQGARTEAFF	TGCGCCAGCAGCTTGTCCCACGGCCAGGGGGCGAGGACTGAAGCTTTCTTT
TRBV11-3	.	15	TRBJ2-7	TRBD1	CASSFRTGPIYEQYF	TGTGCCAGCAGCTTTCGGACAGGTCCTATCTACGAGCAGTACTTC
TRBV9	.	19	TRBJ1-1	.	CASSGSHRPGQKENTEAFF	TGTGCCAGCAGCGGTTCCCATAGACCGGGTCAAAAAGAGAACACTGAAGCTTTCTTT
TRBV15	.	15	TRBJ1-4	TRBD1	CATSTRQGAPEKLFF	TGTGCCACCAGCACAAGACAGGGGGCGCCTGAAAAACTGTTTTTT
TRBV7-9	.	17	TRBJ2-1	TRBD2	CASSFVGTSGSGYEQFF	TGTGCCAGCAGCTTCGTCGGGACTAGCGGGAGTGGCTATGAGCAGTTCTTC
TRBV5-1	.	15	TRBJ1-1	.	CASSFRGGENTEAFF	TGCGCCAGCAGCTTTCGAGGAGGGGAGAACACTGAAGCTTTCTTT